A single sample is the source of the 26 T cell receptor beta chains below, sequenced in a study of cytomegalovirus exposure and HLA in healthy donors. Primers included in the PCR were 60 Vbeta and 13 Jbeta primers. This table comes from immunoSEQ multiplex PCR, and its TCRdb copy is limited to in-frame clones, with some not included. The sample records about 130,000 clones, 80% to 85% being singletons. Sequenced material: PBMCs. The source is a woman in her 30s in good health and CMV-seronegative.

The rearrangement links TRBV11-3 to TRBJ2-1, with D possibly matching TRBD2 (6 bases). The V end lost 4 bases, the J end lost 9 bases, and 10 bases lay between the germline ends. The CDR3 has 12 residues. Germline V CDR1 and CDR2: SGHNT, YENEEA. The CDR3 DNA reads TGTGCCAGCAGCTGGGGGGAGCGTGAGCAGTTCTTC. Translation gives CASSWGEREQFF.

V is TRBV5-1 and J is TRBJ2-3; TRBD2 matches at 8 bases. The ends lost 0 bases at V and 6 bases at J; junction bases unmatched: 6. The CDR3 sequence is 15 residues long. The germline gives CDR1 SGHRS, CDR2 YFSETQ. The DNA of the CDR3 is TGCGCCAGCAGCTTGGCGGGACTAGGCGTGGATACGCAGTATTTT. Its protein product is CASSLAGLGVDTQYF.

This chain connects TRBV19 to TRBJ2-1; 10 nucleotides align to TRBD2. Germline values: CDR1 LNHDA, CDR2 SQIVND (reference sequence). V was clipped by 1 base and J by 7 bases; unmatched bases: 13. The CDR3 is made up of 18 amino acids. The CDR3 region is CASSIVLGTGLALNEQFF. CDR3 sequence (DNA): TGTGCCAGTAGTATAGTCTTGGGGACGGGACTAGCGCTGAATGAGCAGTTCTTC. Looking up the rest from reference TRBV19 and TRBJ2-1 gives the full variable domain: DGGITQSPKYLFRKEGQNVTLSCEQNLNHDAMYWYRQDPGQGLRLIYYSQIVNDFQKGDIAEGYSVSREKKESFPLTVTSAQKNPTAFYLCASSIVLGTGLALNEQFFGPGTRLTVL.

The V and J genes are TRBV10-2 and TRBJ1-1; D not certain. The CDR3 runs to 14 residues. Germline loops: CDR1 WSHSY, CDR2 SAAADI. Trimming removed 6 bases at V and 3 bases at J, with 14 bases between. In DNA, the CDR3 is TGCGCCAGCAGCGCGAACTATGCGGACACTGAAGCTTTCTTT. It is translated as CASSANYADTEAFF.

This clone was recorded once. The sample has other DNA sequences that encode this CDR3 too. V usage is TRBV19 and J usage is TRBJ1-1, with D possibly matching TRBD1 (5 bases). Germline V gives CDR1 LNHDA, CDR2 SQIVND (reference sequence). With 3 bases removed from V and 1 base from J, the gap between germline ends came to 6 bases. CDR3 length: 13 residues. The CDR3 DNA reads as TGTGCCAGTAGTATTACAGGGAACACTGAAGCTTTCTTT. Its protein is CASSITGNTEAFF. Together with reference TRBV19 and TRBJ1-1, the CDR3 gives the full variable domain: DGGITQSPKYLFRKEGQNVTLSCEQNLNHDAMYWYRQDPGQGLRLIYYSQIVNDFQKGDIAEGYSVSREKKESFPLTVTSAQKNPTAFYLCASSITGNTEAFFGQGTRLTVV.

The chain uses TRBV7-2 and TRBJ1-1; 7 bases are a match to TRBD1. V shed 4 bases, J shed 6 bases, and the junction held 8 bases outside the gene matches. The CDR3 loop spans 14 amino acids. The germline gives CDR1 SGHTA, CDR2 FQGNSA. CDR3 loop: CASSSWTQGAEAFF. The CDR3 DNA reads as TGTGCCAGCAGCTCGTGGACGCAGGGGGCTGAAGCTTTCTTT.

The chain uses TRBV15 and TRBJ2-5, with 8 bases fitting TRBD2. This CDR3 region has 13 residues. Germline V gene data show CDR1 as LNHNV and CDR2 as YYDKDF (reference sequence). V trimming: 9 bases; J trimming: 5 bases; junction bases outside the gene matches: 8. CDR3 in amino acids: CATTVAGLETQYF. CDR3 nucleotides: TGTGCCACGACGGTAGCGGGGCTTGAGACCCAGTACTTC.

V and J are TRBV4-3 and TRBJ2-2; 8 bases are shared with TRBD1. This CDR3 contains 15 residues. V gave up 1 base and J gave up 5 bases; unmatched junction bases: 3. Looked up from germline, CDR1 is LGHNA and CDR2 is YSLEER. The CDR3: CASSQGTGRTGELFF. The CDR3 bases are TGCGCCAGCAGCCAAGGGACAGGGAGGACCGGGGAGCTGTTTTTT.

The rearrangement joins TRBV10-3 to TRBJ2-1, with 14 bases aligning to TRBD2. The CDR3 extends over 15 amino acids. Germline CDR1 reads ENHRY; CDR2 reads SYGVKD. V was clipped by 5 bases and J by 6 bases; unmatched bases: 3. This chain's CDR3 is CAISPGLAGVNEQFF. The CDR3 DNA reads TGTGCCATCAGTCCGGGACTAGCGGGAGTCAATGAGCAGTTCTTC.

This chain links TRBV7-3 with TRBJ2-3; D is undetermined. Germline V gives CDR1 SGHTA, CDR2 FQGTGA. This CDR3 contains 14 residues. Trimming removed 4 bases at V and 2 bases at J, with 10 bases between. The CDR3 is CASSSSRFTDTQYF. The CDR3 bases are TGTGCCAGCAGCTCCTCGAGGTTCACAGATACGCAGTATTTT. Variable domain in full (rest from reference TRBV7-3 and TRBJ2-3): GAGVSQTPSNKVTEKGKYVELRCDPISGHTALYWYRQSLGQGPEFLIYFQGTGAADDSGLPNDRFFAVRPEGSVSTLKIQRTERGDSAVYLCASSSSRFTDTQYFGPGTRLTVL.

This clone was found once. CDR3 in amino acids: CASSLTSTIDTQYF. CDR3 in DNA: TGTGCCAGCAGCTTAACCTCCACAATAGATACGCAGTATTTT. V is TRBV7-3 and J is TRBJ2-3; D gene ambiguous. V lost 0 bases and J lost 5, with 9 bases in between. The CDR3 is made up of 14 amino acids. Germline CDR1 SGHTA, CDR2 FQGTGA.

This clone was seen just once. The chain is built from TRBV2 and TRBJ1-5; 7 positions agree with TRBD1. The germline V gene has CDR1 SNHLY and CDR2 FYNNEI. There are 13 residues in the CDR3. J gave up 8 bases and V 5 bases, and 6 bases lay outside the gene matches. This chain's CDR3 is CASSYDRDKPQHF. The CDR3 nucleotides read TGTGCCAGCAGTTATGACAGGGACAAGCCCCAGCATTTT.

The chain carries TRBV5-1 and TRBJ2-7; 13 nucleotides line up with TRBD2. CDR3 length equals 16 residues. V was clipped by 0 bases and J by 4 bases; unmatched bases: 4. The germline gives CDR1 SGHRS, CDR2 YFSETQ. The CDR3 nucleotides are TGCGCCAGCAGCTTGGGGACTAGCGGGAGCGGGTACGAGCAGTACTTC. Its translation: CASSLGTSGSGYEQYF.

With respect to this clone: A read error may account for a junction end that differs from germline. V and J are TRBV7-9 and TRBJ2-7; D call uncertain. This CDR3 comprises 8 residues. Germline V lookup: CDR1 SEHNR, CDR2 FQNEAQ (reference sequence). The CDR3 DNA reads TGTGCCACCGAGCTGTTACACTTC. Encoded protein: CATELLHF.

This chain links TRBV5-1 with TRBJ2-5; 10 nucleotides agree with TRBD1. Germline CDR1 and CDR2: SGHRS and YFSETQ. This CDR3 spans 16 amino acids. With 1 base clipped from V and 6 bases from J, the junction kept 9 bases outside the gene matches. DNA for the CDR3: TGCGCCAGCAGCTTGTCTCCCGACAGGGGGCGTCAGACCCAGTACTTC. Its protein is CASSLSPDRGRQTQYF.

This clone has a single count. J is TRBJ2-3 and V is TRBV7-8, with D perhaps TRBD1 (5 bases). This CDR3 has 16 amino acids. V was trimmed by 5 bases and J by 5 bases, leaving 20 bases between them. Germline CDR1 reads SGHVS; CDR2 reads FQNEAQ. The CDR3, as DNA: TGTGCCAGCAGCCCCCCACAGGCCCCCTTCGAAGATACGCAGTATTTT. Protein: CASSPPQAPFEDTQYF.

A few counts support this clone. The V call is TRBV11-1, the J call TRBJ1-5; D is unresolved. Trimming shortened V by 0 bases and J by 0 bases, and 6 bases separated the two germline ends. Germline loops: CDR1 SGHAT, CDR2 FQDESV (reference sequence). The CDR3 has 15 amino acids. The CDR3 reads CASSLAGSSNQPQHF. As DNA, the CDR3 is TGTGCCAGCAGCTTAGCAGGGAGTAGCAATCAGCCCCAGCATTTT.

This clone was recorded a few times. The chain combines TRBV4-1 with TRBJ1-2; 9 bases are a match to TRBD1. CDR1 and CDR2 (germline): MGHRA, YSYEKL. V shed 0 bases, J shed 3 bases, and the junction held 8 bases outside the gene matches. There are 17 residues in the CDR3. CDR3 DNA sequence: TGCGCCAGCAGCCAAGATCCTTTGAGGGACAGGGACTATGGCTACACCTTC. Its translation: CASSQDPLRDRDYGYTF.

The DNA for the CDR3 is TGCGCCAGCAGCCAAGATCTACGGGGGATTTCGTACAATGAGCAGTTCTTC. It codes for CASSQDLRGISYNEQFF. The chain carries TRBV4-3 and TRBJ2-1, with a possible D match to TRBD2 (6 bases). The CDR3 consists of 17 residues. The V and J ends lost 0 bases and 4 bases respectively, with 16 bases between them. Germline V gene lookup returns CDR1 LGHNA and CDR2 YSLEER.

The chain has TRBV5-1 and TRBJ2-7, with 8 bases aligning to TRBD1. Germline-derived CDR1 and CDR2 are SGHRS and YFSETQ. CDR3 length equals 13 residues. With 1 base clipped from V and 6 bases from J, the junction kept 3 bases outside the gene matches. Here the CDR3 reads CASSLTDRGEQYF. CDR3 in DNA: TGCGCCAGCAGCTTGACCGACAGGGGCGAGCAGTACTTC.

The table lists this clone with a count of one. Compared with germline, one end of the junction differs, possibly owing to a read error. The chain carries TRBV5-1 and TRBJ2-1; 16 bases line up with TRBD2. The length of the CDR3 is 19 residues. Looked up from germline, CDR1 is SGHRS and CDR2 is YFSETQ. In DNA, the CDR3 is TGCACCAGCAGCGGGCGCGGGACTAGCGGGAGGGGGGCCTACAATGAGCAGTTCTTC. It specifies CTSSGRGTSGRGAYNEQFF.

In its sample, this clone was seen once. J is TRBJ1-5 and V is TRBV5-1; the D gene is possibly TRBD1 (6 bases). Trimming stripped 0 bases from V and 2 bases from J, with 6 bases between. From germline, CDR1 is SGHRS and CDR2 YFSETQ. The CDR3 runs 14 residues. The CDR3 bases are TGCGCCAGCAGCTTGGCAGGGGGCAATCAGCCCCAGCATTTT. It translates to CASSLAGGNQPQHF. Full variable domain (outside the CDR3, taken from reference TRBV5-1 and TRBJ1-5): KAGVTQTPRYLIKTRGQQVTLSCSPISGHRSVSWYQQTPGQGLQFLFEYFSETQRNKGNFPGRFSGRQFSNSRSEMNVSTLELGDSALYLCASSLAGGNQPQHFGDGTRLSIL.

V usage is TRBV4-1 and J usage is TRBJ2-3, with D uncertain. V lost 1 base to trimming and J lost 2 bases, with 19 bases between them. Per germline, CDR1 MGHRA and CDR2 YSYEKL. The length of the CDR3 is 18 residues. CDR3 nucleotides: TGCGCCAGCAGCCAAGGAATAAAGCGAAACGCCCCCACAGATACGCAGTATTTT. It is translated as CASSQGIKRNAPTDTQYF.

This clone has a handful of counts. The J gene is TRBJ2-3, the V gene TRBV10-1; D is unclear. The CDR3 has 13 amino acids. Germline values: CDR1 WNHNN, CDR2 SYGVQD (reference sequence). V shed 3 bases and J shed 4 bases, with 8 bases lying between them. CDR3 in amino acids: CASSDYRADTQYF. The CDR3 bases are TGCGCCAGCAGTGATTACCGCGCAGATACGCAGTATTTT.

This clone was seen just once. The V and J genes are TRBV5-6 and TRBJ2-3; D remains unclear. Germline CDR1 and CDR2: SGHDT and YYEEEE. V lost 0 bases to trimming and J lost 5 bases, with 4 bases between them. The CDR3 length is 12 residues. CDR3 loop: CASSLAIDTQYF. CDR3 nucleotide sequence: TGTGCCAGCAGCTTGGCCATAGATACGCAGTATTTT.

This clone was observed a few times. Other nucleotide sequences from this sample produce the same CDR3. The CDR3 is CASSQDPSSGNTIYF. CDR3 coding DNA: TGTGCCAGCAGCCAAGACCCTAGCTCTGGAAACACCATATATTTT. The chain joins TRBV4-2 to TRBJ1-3; D is ambiguous. Per the germline V gene, CDR1 is LGHNA and CDR2 is YNFKEQ. Deletions cut 0 bases from V and 0 bases from J, with 6 bases between. The CDR3 is 15 residues long.